This paragraph covers one T cell receptor beta chain sequence. How the authors handled the data: Reference gene primer amplification gave nucleated cell count estimates. Using immunoSEQ multiplex PCR, the repertoire was profiled, and TCRdb retains in-frame clones only, with some absent. V and J calls plus clone size are reproduced from that table; the DNA served to infer D and trimming. The repertoire holds about 52,000 clones, 65% to 90% seen once, with roughly 10% in the top ten. The record originates from a study of blood T cell repertoires in COVID-19. Background on the study: PBMCs, B-cell-depleted T cells, or T cells were the source of the cDNA or gDNA that made up the material.

V trimming: 2 bases; J trimming: 6 bases; junction bases outside the gene matches: 4. This CDR3 comprises 13 residues. Germline V CDR1 and CDR2: SGHNT, YYREEE (reference sequence). This receptor was taken from a human donor in a cohort sampled during active COVID-19. The sequenced sample was peripheral blood. The genes are TRBV5-4 and TRBJ1-2; 7 nucleotides line up with TRBD1. This chain's CDR3 is CASSLQGMDGYTF. The CDR3 nucleotides are TGTGCCAGCAGCTTACAGGGGATGGATGGCTACACCTTC.